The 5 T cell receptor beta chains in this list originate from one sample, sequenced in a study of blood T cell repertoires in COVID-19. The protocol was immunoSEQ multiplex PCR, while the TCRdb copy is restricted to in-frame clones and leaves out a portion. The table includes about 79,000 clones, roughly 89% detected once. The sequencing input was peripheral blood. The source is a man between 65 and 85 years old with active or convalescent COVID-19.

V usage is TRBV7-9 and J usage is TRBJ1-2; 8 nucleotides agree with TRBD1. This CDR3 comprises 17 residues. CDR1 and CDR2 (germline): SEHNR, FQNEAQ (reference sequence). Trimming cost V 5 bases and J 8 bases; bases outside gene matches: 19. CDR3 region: CASSPAVLTGVSGGYTF. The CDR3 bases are TGTGCCAGCAGCCCAGCGGTCCTGACAGGGGTAAGCGGAGGCTACACCTTC.

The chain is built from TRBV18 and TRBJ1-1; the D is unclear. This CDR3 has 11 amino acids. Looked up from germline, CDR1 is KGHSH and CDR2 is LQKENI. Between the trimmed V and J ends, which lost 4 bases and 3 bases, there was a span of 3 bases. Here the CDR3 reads CASSLDTEAFF. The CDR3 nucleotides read TGTGCCAGCTCACTAGACACTGAAGCTTTCTTT.

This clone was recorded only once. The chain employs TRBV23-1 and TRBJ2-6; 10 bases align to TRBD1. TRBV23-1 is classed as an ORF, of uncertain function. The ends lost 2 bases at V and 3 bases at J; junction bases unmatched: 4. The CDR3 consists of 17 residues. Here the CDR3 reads CASSQIDRGHGANVLTF. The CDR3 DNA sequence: TGCGCCAGCAGTCAAATAGACAGGGGGCATGGGGCCAACGTCCTGACTTTC.

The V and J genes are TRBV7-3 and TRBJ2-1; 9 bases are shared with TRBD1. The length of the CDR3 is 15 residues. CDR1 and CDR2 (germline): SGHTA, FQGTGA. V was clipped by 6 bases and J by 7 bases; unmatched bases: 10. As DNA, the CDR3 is TGTGCCAGCAGGCACCCGGGACAGGGTTGGAATGAGCAGTTCTTC. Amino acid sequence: CASRHPGQGWNEQFF.

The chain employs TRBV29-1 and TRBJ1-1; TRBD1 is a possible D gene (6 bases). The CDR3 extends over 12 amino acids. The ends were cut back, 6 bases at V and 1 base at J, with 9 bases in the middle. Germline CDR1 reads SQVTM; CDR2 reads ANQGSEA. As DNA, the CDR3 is TGCAGCGTGAAGGGACAGAACACTGAAGCTTTCTTT. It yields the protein CSVKGQNTEAFF.